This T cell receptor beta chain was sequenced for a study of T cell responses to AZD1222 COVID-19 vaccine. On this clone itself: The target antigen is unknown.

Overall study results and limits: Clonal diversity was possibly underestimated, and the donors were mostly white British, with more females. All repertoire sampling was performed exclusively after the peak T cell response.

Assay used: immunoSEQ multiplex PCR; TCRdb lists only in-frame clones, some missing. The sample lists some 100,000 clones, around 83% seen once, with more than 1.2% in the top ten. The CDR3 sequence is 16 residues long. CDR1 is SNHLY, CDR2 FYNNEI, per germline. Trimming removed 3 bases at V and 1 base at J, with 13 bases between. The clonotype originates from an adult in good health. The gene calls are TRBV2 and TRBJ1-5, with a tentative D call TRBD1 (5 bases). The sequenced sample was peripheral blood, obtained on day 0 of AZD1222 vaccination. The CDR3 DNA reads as TGTGCCAGCAGTGAGTATCAGGGAAGAAGCAATCAGCCCCAGCATTTT. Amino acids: CASSEYQGRSNQPQHF.